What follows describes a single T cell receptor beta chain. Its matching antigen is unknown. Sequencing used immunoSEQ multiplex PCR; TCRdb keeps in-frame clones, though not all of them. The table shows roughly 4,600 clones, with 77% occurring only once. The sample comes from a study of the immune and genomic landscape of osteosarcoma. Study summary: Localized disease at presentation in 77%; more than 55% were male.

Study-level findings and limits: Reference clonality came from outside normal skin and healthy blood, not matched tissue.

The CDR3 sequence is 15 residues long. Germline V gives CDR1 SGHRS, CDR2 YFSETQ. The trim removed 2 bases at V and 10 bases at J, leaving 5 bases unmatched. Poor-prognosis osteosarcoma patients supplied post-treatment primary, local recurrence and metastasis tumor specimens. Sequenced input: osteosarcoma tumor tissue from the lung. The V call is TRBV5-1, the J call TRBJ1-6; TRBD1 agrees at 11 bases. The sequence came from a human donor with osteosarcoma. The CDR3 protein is CASSLGQGAQSPLHF. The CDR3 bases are TGCGCCAGCAGCTTAGGACAGGGGGCTCAGTCACCCCTCCACTTT.